This T cell receptor beta chain was identified in a study of identical twins. Study-wide results and limits: Partly confounded zero-insertion analyses could result from invariant MAIT and iNKT cells. Alpha sequences out of frame and shared by twins had excess low generation probability.

The CDR3 loop spans 14 amino acids. The ends were cut back, 3 bases at V and 1 base at J, with 9 bases in the middle. The table lists this clonotype with a few counts. The antigen is not known. TCRdb processed the 5' RACE reads anew with MiXCR; each CDR3 protein has one entry. The data hold 1.5 million to 2 million distinct CDR3 sequences, with 25% to 35% observed a single time. This TCR came from a newborn girl in good health. Sequencing was carried out using cord blood. This sequence joins TRBV12-3 or TRBV12-4 and TRBJ2-5; D is ambiguous. Here the CDR3 DNA reads TGTGCCAGCAGTTTCAGGCGGACCCAAGAGACCCAGTACTTC. This codes for CASSFRRTQETQYF.